This T cell receptor (beta chain) is drawn from a study of blood T cells in healthy people across ages. Drawing of peripheral blood yielded ten milliliters from each donor. The study isolated at least 7 million PBMCs from each sample. Total RNA extraction produced at least 5.5 micrograms (per sample) for the study. Primers used in a second PCR of about 7 to 12 cycles were a sample-barcoded 5' primer and a J-beta primer mix. A template-switch adaptor containing 12 random nucleotides labeled each cDNA molecule. TCRdb re-analysed the 5' RACE reads in MiXCR, keeping a single row per CDR3 protein. The sample includes 1,300,000 or so distinct CDR3 sequences, 45% to 70% of them seen just once. V dropped 4 bases and J dropped 2; count of bases not matched to a gene: 3. Looked up from germline, CDR1 is KGHDR and CDR2 is SFDVKD. The CDR3 totals 14 residues.

The receptor comes from a man aged 18 to 29 in good health. The V gene is TRBV24-1, the J gene TRBJ2-5; 7 bases fit TRBD2. The sample consisted of blood. The CDR3 spells CATSEPGGQETQYF. The CDR3 nucleotides read TGTGCCACCAGTGAACCCGGGGGGCAAGAGACCCAGTACTTC.